This passage covers 8 T cell receptor beta chains from one sample sequenced in a study of cytomegalovirus exposure and HLA in healthy donors listed by TCRdb under 2017. Library construction relied on the immunoSEQ multiplex PCR assay. For the multiplex PCR, a mixture combining 60 forward primers for TCR Vbeta segments and 13 reverse primers for TCR Jbeta segments was used. TCRdb provides this immuneACCESS table in a form limited to in-frame rearrangements. Some clones are lacking; in checked studies, under half of them reflect an unresolved V gene, and why the rest are absent is not known. For this sample, the table gives approximately 130,000 clones. Of the sample, just under 2% falls within the top ten clones. The sequenced sample was PBMCs. These receptors all stem from a woman between 55 and 75 years old in good health and CMV-seronegative.

V usage is TRBV18 and J usage is TRBJ1-4; D is perhaps TRBD1 (5 bases). The CDR3 spans 14 residues. Germline CDR1 and CDR2: KGHSH and LQKENI. V was trimmed by 4 bases and J by 1 base, leaving 7 bases between them. CDR3 sequence reads: CASSLQGTNEKLFF. CDR3 bases: TGTGCCAGCTCACTCCAGGGAACTAATGAAAAACTGTTTTTT.

The chain employs TRBV2 and TRBJ2-4; 10 bases are shared with TRBD2. The CDR3 is 17 residues long. Looked up from germline, CDR1 is SNHLY and CDR2 is FYNNEI. Trimming cost V 4 bases and J 1 base; bases outside gene matches: 7. The CDR3 reads CASSGGSGGAAKNIQYF. The CDR3 nucleotides are TGTGCCAGCAGTGGAGGGAGCGGGGGGGCGGCCAAAAACATTCAGTACTTC.

In DNA, the CDR3 is TGTGCCAGCAGCGTAGCACGGACAGGGGGCGGGGCCTACAATGAGCAGTTCTTC. Protein: CASSVARTGGGAYNEQFF. V is TRBV9 and J is TRBJ2-1; 11 bases align to TRBD1. CDR3 length: 18 amino acids. Germline values: CDR1 SGDLS, CDR2 YYNGEE. V shed 0 bases, J shed 2 bases, and the junction held 7 bases outside the gene matches.

This chain joins TRBV2 and TRBJ1-2, with unresolved D. This CDR3 has 15 amino acids. Germline CDR1 reads SNHLY; CDR2 reads FYNNEI. V lost 0 bases and J 2 bases, leaving 10 bases between the germline ends. CDR3 sequence: CASSEASGRNYGYTF. The CDR3 region has the DNA TGTGCCAGCAGTGAAGCCTCAGGCAGGAACTATGGCTACACCTTC. The whole variable domain, remainder taken from reference TRBV2 and TRBJ1-2, is EPEVTQTPSHQVTQMGQEVILRCVPISNHLYFYWYRQILGQKVEFLVSFYNNEISEKSEIFDDQFSVERPDGSNFTLKIRSTKLEDSAMYFCASSEASGRNYGYTFGSGTRLTVV.

The chain is built from TRBV9 and TRBJ2-5, with 9 positions matching TRBD2. With V trimmed by 0 bases and J by 5 bases, 11 bases remained unmatched. Per the germline V gene, CDR1 is SGDLS and CDR2 is YYNGEE. This CDR3 spans 17 amino acids. The CDR3 is CASSVAPLAGEGETQYF. CDR3 sequence (DNA): TGTGCCAGCAGCGTAGCCCCGTTAGCGGGGGAGGGGGAGACCCAGTACTTC.

The chain joins TRBV5-1 to TRBJ1-5, with 7 bases aligning to TRBD1. V was clipped by 4 bases and J by 4 bases; unmatched bases: 11. Germline values: CDR1 SGHRS, CDR2 YFSETQ. The CDR3 extends over 16 amino acids. The chain's CDR3 is CASSPNGQTGNQPQHF. For the CDR3, the DNA is TGCGCCAGCAGCCCAAACGGCCAGACAGGGAATCAGCCCCAGCATTTT.

In regard to this clone: A read error is likely, as this CDR3 ends without the conserved phenylalanine or tryptophan. This chain joins TRBV11-2 and TRBJ2-7; tentatively, D is TRBD1 (6 bases). Germline assignment: CDR1 SGHAT and CDR2 FQNNGV. With 8 bases removed from V and 1 base from J, the gap between germline ends came to 18 bases. The CDR3 covers 15 residues. The CDR3 is CASVWGLDSSYEQYL. The CDR3 DNA reads TGTGCCAGCGTCTGGGGGCTAGACTCTTCCTACGAGCAGTACCTC.

This chain links TRBV2 with TRBJ1-1, with TRBD1 as a possible D gene (6 bases). In germline, CDR1 is SNHLY, CDR2 FYNNEI. V was pared by 6 bases and J by 0 bases, with 11 bases between. CDR3 size: 14 residues. CDR3 protein: CASRDRYMNTEAFF. In nucleotides, the CDR3 is TGTGCCAGCAGGGACAGATATATGAACACTGAAGCTTTCTTT.